This T cell receptor (beta chain) was observed in a study of blood T cell repertoires in COVID-19. As for the study in general: In each case, the material was cDNA or gDNA derived from T cells, B-cell-depleted T cells, or PBMCs.

This clone was seen just once. Unmatched junction bases numbered 14, after V lost 8 bases and J lost 5 bases. This CDR3 comprises 15 residues. Germline assignment: CDR1 SGHKS and CDR2 YYEKEE (reference sequence). TCRdb's table, derived via immunoSEQ multiplex PCR, lists solely in-frame clones and lacks some. Of under 60,000 clones listed, roughly four fifths are singletons. This TCR derives from a man aged 35 to 55 with acute or convalescent COVID-19. Sequencing input: peripheral blood. This rearrangement joins TRBV5-5 to TRBJ2-5; 8 nucleotides agree with TRBD1. CDR3 nucleotide sequence: TGTGCCAGTGGTTCTGGGACAGGATCATGGGAGACCCAGTACTTC. Its translation: CASGSGTGSWETQYF. Filled out from reference TRBV5-5 and TRBJ2-5, the complete variable domain reads DAGVTQSPTHLIKTRGQQVTLRCSPISGHKSVSWYQQVLGQGPQFIFQYYEKEERGRGNFPDRFSARQFPNYSSELNVNALLLGDSALYLCASGSGTGSWETQYFGPGTRLLVL.